These 8 T cell receptor beta chains share one sample of origin, sequenced in a study of T cell clusters in autoimmune cytopenias. Multiplex touch-down PCR amplified TRB using TRB-A and TRB-B pools in one tube. TCRdb derives one entry per CDR3 protein from the multiplex PCR reads, leaving out DNA. The sample has 4,500 to 5,500 distinct CDR3 sequences. TRB amplification used approximately 0.25 ug of peripheral blood genomic DNA. These same data were also listed under a study on T cell repertoires in aging, cancer and after chemotherapy.

Sequencing was carried out using peripheral blood. These receptors originate from a human donor with chronic lymphocytic leukemia. The donor label of this sample is uncertain.

This chain links TRBV12-3 or TRBV12-4 with TRBJ1-4; TCRdb lists TRBD1, though no DNA is available to test this call. The CDR3 runs 14 residues. This chain's CDR3 is CASSSGQGNEKLFF.

According to its frequency, this clonotype is medium-sized. CDR3 sequence reads: CATSDSAGQGRETQYF. The chain combines TRBV24-1 with TRBJ2-5; without DNA, the TCRdb call of TRBD1 cannot be checked. Germline lookup yields CDR1 KGHDR and CDR2 SFDVKD. The length of the CDR3 is 16 residues.

CDR3 region: CASTSNRGIARKETQYF. The rearrangement joins TRBV19 to TRBJ2-5; TCRdb's D call of TRBD1 is untestable without DNA. This CDR3 comprises 17 residues. Looked up from germline, CDR1 is LNHDA and CDR2 is SQIVND (reference sequence). Full variable domain (remainder filled in from reference TRBV19 and TRBJ2-5): DGGITQSPKYLFRKEGQNVTLSCEQNLNHDAMYWYRQDPGQGLRLIYYSQIVNDFQKGDIAEGYSVSREKKESFPLTVTSAQKNPTAFYLCASTSNRGIARKETQYFGPGTRLLVL.

This clonotype ranks as medium-sized in terms of frequency. V is TRBV12-3 or TRBV12-4 and J is TRBJ2-3; without DNA, the TCRdb call of TRBD1 cannot be checked. The CDR3 covers 16 residues. The CDR3 is CASSLRAGGPVDTQYF.

Frequency places this clonotype as medium-sized (0.01 to 0.1%). V usage is TRBV11-3 and J usage is TRBJ2-7; as DNA is missing, the TRBD1 call by TCRdb cannot be tested. The CDR3 is 12 amino acids. Germline V gene data show CDR1 as SGHNT and CDR2 as YENEEA. Here the CDR3 reads CASSGGYYEQYF.

Judged by frequency, this clonotype is large. This chain uses TRBV7-2 with TRBJ2-2; TCRdb outputs TRBD1, but without DNA this stays unchecked. Germline assignment: CDR1 SGHTA and CDR2 FQGNSA. The CDR3 sequence is 14 residues long. CDR3 in amino acids: CASSLGTGTGELFF. Full variable domain (outside the CDR3, taken from reference TRBV7-2 and TRBJ2-2): GAGVSQSPSNKVTEKGKDVELRCDPISGHTALYWYRQSLGQGLEFLIYFQGNSAPDKSGLPSDRFSAERTGGSVSTLTIQRTQQEDSAVYLCASSLGTGTGELFFGEGSRLTVL.

The chain joins TRBV7-9 to TRBJ1-6; without DNA, the TCRdb call of TRBD1 cannot be checked. Germline loops: CDR1 SEHNR, CDR2 FQNEAQ (reference sequence). CDR3 length: 16 amino acids. The CDR3 loop is CASSLVQGTYNSPLHF.

The chain is built from TRBV12-3 or TRBV12-4 and TRBJ1-3; TCRdb's assignment of TRBD1 cannot be checked, as there is no DNA. The CDR3 contains 18 residues. CDR3 sequence: CASSFFTGVRGTGNTIYF.